The sequence of this TCR beta chain was determined in a study of blood T cell repertoires in COVID-19. On the study more broadly: The study drew acute and convalescent COVID-19 samples from the United States, Italy and Spain. From T cells, B-cell-depleted T cells, or PBMCs came the material, which was cDNA or gDNA.

Profiled with immunoSEQ multiplex PCR; TCRdb holds only in-frame clones, not every one. The table shows 300,000 to 350,000 clones, with over 70% occurring only once. This clone was counted a few times. The CDR3 is made up of 14 amino acids. Germline CDR1 is MDHEN and CDR2 is SYDVKM. V lost 7 bases to trimming and J lost 5 bases; unmatched junction nucleotides: 8. Sample: peripheral blood. The chain recombines TRBV28 with TRBJ1-5, with 7 bases matching TRBD1. The receptor was derived from a woman in her fifties or sixties with COVID-19, enrolled during active disease. CDR3 bases: TGTGCCAGCAACCGAGGAGGGGGCGATCAGCCCCAGCATTTT. Translation: CASNRGGGDQPQHF.